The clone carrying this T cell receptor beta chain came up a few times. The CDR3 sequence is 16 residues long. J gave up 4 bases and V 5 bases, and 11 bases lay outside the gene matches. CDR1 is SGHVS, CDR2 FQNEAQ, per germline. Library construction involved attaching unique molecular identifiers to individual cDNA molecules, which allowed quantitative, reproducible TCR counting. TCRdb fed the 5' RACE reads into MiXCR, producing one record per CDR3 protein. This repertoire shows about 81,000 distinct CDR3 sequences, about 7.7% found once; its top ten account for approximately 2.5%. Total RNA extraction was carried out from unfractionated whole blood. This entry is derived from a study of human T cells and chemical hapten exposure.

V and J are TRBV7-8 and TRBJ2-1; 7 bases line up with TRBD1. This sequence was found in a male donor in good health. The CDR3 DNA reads TGTGCCAGCAGCACAAACAGGGGACCCTCGTACAATGAGCAGTTCTTC. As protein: CASSTNRGPSYNEQFF.